Shown below are 18 T cell receptor beta chains from a single sample sequenced in a study of Tregs in tolerant kidney transplant recipients. Assay used: immunoSEQ multiplex PCR; TCRdb lists only in-frame clones, some missing. The table includes 50,000 to 85,000 clones, around 90% detected once. The sample in question was CD8+ T cells from blood, obtained before the transplant. These receptors were obtained from a human donor who received a combined kidney and bone marrow transplant.

This clone has only one observation. The rearrangement uses TRBV19 and TRBJ1-1; D uncertain. The CDR3 covers 13 residues. Trimming left V 1 base short and J 10 bases short, with 13 bases between. CDR1 is LNHDA and CDR2 is SQIVND in the germline V gene (reference sequence). In nucleotides, the CDR3 is TGTGCCAGTAGTATAGCCACAACCCGGGGAGCTTTCTTT. Its protein is CASSIATTRGAFF.

The chain uses TRBV19 and TRBJ1-4; 7 positions match TRBD1. The CDR3 length is 14 residues. Trimming took 4 bases from V and 5 from J; bases not matched to a gene: 4. The germline V gene encodes CDR1 LNHDA and CDR2 SQIVND (reference sequence). The CDR3 is CASSTGQLNEKLFF. The CDR3 DNA is TGTGCCAGTAGTACGGGACAGTTGAATGAAAAACTGTTTTTT.

The chain employs TRBV27 and TRBJ2-3; TRBD1 might be the D (6 bases). Trimming took 8 bases from V and 5 from J, leaving 14 bases between them. The CDR3 covers 13 residues. Germline CDR1 and CDR2: MNHEY and SMNVEV (reference sequence). CDR3 DNA sequence: TGTGCCAGCCAGGGGTATTCGCAAGATACGCAGTATTTT. This gives the protein CASQGYSQDTQYF.

The rearrangement joins TRBV29-1 to TRBJ2-7, with 9 nucleotides matching TRBD1. The CDR3 has 14 residues. After removal of 5 bases from V and 1 base from J, the junction contained 6 bases not matched to a gene. The V gene's germline CDR1 is SQVTM and CDR2 ANQGSEA. The CDR3 loop reads CSVKPGTGSYEQYF. CDR3 nucleotides: TGCAGCGTTAAGCCCGGGACAGGGTCCTACGAGCAGTACTTC.

V gene TRBV15 combines with J gene TRBJ2-7, with 10 nucleotides matching TRBD2. The germline CDR1 and CDR2 sequences are LNHNV and YYDKDF (reference sequence). The J segment lost 5 bases and the V segment lost 3 bases, leaving 4 bases of the junction unmatched. The CDR3 spans 14 residues. The CDR3 protein is CATSSLAGEDEQYF. As DNA, the CDR3 is TGTGCCACCAGCAGCCTAGCGGGAGAGGACGAGCAGTACTTC.

This clone was counted only a few times. The chain combines TRBV28 with TRBJ1-5; D is unclear. CDR1 MDHEN and CDR2 SYDVKM come from the germline V gene. The length of the CDR3 is 15 residues. V gave up 4 bases and J gave up 5 bases, with 15 bases separating them. CDR3 DNA sequence: TGTGCCAGCAGTTCTCGGCGGAAGGAGGATCAGCCCCAGCATTTT. Amino acid sequence: CASSSRRKEDQPQHF.

The rearrangement links TRBV5-4 to TRBJ2-3, with TRBD1 as a possible D gene (5 bases). The V end lost 5 bases, the J end lost 2 bases, and 12 bases lay between the germline ends. This CDR3 region has 14 residues. Germline V CDR1 and CDR2: SGHNT, YYREEE (reference sequence). In DNA form, the CDR3 reads TGTGCCAGCAGTTTCAGGGTATCCACAGATACGCAGTATTTT. This encodes CASSFRVSTDTQYF.

This chain uses TRBV13 with TRBJ2-3; tentative D call: TRBD2 (5 bases). V gave up 0 bases and J gave up 2 bases, with 15 bases separating them. Per germline, CDR1 PRHDT and CDR2 FYEKMQ (reference sequence). The CDR3 has 17 residues. Written as DNA, the CDR3 is TGTGCCAGCAGCTTAGGGCGCGGGCTGGGTTTCACAGATACGCAGTATTTT. Amino acid sequence: CASSLGRGLGFTDTQYF.

This chain links TRBV6-1 with TRBJ1-1; D is possibly TRBD1 (6 bases). V was pared by 4 bases and J by 4 bases, with 16 bases between. This CDR3 has 15 residues. Per the germline V gene, CDR1 is MNHNS and CDR2 is SASEGT. As DNA, the CDR3 is TGTGCCAGCAGTGCGGGGTGGGGGCTGTTCACTGAAGCTTTCTTT. This codes for CASSAGWGLFTEAFF.

The chain couples TRBV4-1 to TRBJ2-3, with a possible D match to TRBD1 (5 bases). Germline lookup yields CDR1 MGHRA and CDR2 YSYEKL. V was pared by 2 bases and J by 6 bases, with 12 bases between. The CDR3 length is 14 residues. The CDR3 loop is CASSQPRALDTQYF. The CDR3 region has the DNA TGCGCCAGCAGCCAACCCAGGGCTCTCGATACGCAGTATTTT.

The chain combines TRBV27 with TRBJ2-7, with 9 nucleotides matching TRBD1. Trimming removed 3 bases from V and 2 bases from J; junction bases left unmatched: 5. Looked up from germline, CDR1 is MNHEY and CDR2 is SMNVEV (reference sequence). CDR3 length equals 15 residues. The CDR3 here is CASSFSGTGTYEQYF. The CDR3 DNA reads as TGTGCCAGCAGTTTCTCCGGGACAGGGACCTACGAGCAGTACTTC.

The chain combines TRBV27 with TRBJ2-3; D is undetermined. This CDR3 has 15 residues. V was clipped by 0 bases and J by 2 bases, with 9 bases between them. CDR1 and CDR2 from the germline V gene are MNHEY and SMNVEV (reference sequence). The CDR3 loop is CASSLSVVVTDTQYF. CDR3 DNA: TGTGCCAGCAGTTTATCCGTGGTAGTCACAGATACGCAGTATTTT.

This clone was detected a few times. The chain uses TRBV27 and TRBJ2-6; D is unclear. Germline V gene lookup returns CDR1 MNHEY and CDR2 SMNVEV (reference sequence). Trimming shortened V by 6 bases and J by 4 bases, and 13 bases separated the two germline ends. The length of the CDR3 is 15 residues. This CDR3 reads CASRYSPEGANVLTF. The CDR3 nucleotides read TGTGCCAGCAGGTACAGTCCAGAAGGGGCCAACGTCCTGACTTTC.

The gene calls are TRBV2 and TRBJ2-1, with 10 bases lining up with TRBD1. The CDR3 is 13 residues long. Germline CDR1 SNHLY, CDR2 FYNNEI. The ends lost 5 bases at V and 7 bases at J; junction bases unmatched: 2. CDR3 nucleotide sequence: TGTGCCAGCAGTTGGACAGGGGGTAATGAGCAGTTCTTC. It encodes CASSWTGGNEQFF.

A note on this clone: A junction end diverges from the germline sequence, so it may reflect a read error. The CDR3 here is CASGLDGWGQPQHF. CDR3 bases: TGTGCCAGCGGCTTAGATGGGTGGGGCCAGCCCCAGCATTTT. The chain couples TRBV7-9 to TRBJ1-5; possible D gene TRBD1, 5 bases. The germline CDR1 and CDR2 sequences are SEHNR and FQNEAQ (reference sequence). The CDR3 is 14 amino acids. Full variable domain (rest looked up from reference TRBV7-9 and TRBJ1-5): DTGVSQNPRHKITKRGQNVTFRCDPISEHNRLYWYRQTLGQGPEFLTYFQNEAQLEKSRLLSDRFSAERPKGSFSTLEIQRTEQGDSAMYLCASGLDGWGQPQHFGDGTRLSIL.

The genes are TRBV7-2 and TRBJ2-7; D remains unclear. Per germline, CDR1 SGHTA and CDR2 FQGNSA. The ends were cut back, 1 base at V and 5 bases at J, with 9 bases in the middle. The length of the CDR3 is 13 residues. CDR3 bases: TGTGCCAGCAGCTTAGGGAACGCGGACGAGCAGTACTTC. Its protein is CASSLGNADEQYF.

J is TRBJ2-1 and V is TRBV27; 12 positions match TRBD2. Per germline, CDR1 MNHEY and CDR2 SMNVEV (reference sequence). The CDR3 has 16 residues. Germline trimming cut 6 bases from V and 4 bases from J; bases unmatched to any gene: 7. CDR3 sequence (DNA): TGTGCCAGCAGGGAACTAGCGGGGGGACTGTACAATGAGCAGTTCTTC. Protein: CASRELAGGLYNEQFF.

J is TRBJ2-3 and V is TRBV5-4; D call uncertain. The V and J ends lost 2 bases and 0 bases respectively, with 7 bases between them. This CDR3 comprises 14 residues. Germline assignment: CDR1 SGHNT and CDR2 YYREEE (reference sequence). The chain's CDR3 is CASSFKASTDTQYF. The CDR3, as DNA: TGTGCCAGCAGCTTCAAAGCTAGCACAGATACGCAGTATTTT.